The 3 T cell receptor beta chains given below trace back to one sample, sequenced in a study of T cell responses to AZD1222 COVID-19 vaccine. Assay used: immunoSEQ multiplex PCR; TCRdb lists only in-frame clones, some missing. The sample yields around 88,000 clones, around 88% seen once. The sample here was peripheral blood, taken on day 0 of MenACWY control vaccination. The receptors here all came from an adult in good health.

The chain has TRBV2 and TRBJ1-1; possibly TRBD1 for D (5 bases). There are 16 residues in the CDR3. Trimming removed 2 bases from V and 3 bases from J, with 16 bases in between. Germline CDR1 SNHLY, CDR2 FYNNEI. CDR3 sequence (DNA): TGTGCCAGCAGTGAAACTTCTGGCAGGGTCTACACTGAAGCTTTCTTT. Translating it yields CASSETSGRVYTEAFF.

The chain recombines TRBV19 with TRBJ2-3; possibly TRBD1 for D (5 bases). Germline V gene data show CDR1 as LNHDA and CDR2 as SQIVND (reference sequence). The CDR3 contains 16 residues. V dropped 3 bases and J dropped 1 base, with 14 bases sitting between them. The CDR3: CASSMSRWGGTDTQYF. CDR3 DNA: TGTGCCAGTAGTATGTCCCGATGGGGCGGCACAGATACGCAGTATTTT. Complete variable domain (other parts from reference TRBV19 and TRBJ2-3): DGGITQSPKYLFRKEGQNVTLSCEQNLNHDAMYWYRQDPGQGLRLIYYSQIVNDFQKGDIAEGYSVSREKKESFPLTVTSAQKNPTAFYLCASSMSRWGGTDTQYFGPGTRLTVL.

This chain uses TRBV29-1 with TRBJ1-4, with 7 bases identical to TRBD1. CDR1 is SQVTM and CDR2 is ANQGSEA in the germline V gene. The ends lost 4 bases at V and 0 bases at J; junction bases unmatched: 5. The CDR3 consists of 15 residues. The CDR3 region has the DNA TGCAGCGTTGCCCTGACAGGGACAACTAATGAAAAACTGTTTTTT. Translation: CSVALTGTTNEKLFF. The variable domain in full, with the rest retrieved from reference TRBV29-1 and TRBJ1-4, is SAVISQKPSRDICQRGTSLTIQCQVDSQVTMMFWYRQQPGQSLTLIATANQGSEATYESGFVIDKFPISRPNLTFSTLTVSNMSPEDSSIYLCSVALTGTTNEKLFFGSGTQLSVL.